Listed here are 10 T cell receptor beta chains from one sample, sequenced in a study of cytomegalovirus exposure and HLA in healthy donors. Clones were sequenced by immunoSEQ multiplex PCR, and TCRdb holds only the in-frame ones, with some missing. Altogether 150,000 to 250,000 clones are present, 80% to 90% being singletons, with the ten largest covering roughly 13%. Sequencing input: PBMCs. These receptors were taken from a woman in her twenties or thirties in good health and CMV-seropositive.

The CDR3 sequence is CASSPEWAGANVLTF. CDR3 bases: TGCGCCAGCAGCCCGGAGTGGGCTGGGGCCAACGTCCTGACTTTC. The chain carries TRBV5-1 and TRBJ2-6; D unresolved. The V and J ends lost 4 bases and 2 bases respectively, with 10 bases between them. CDR1 and CDR2 (germline): SGHRS, YFSETQ. The CDR3 contains 15 residues.

The chain recombines TRBV19 with TRBJ2-7; weak D call: TRBD1 (5 bases). V lost 3 bases and J lost 5, with 14 bases in between. This CDR3 contains 14 residues. CDR1 and CDR2 (germline): LNHDA, SQIVND (reference sequence). CDR3 sequence: CASSMGNRFDEQYF. Here the CDR3 DNA reads TGTGCCAGTAGTATGGGGAACAGGTTCGACGAGCAGTACTTC.

The rearrangement joins TRBV27 to TRBJ2-1, with TRBD2 matching 9 bases. Germline values: CDR1 MNHEY, CDR2 SMNVEV (reference sequence). The CDR3 spans 15 residues. V dropped 1 base and J dropped 8; count of bases not matched to a gene: 6. The CDR3 protein is CASSLLASGTDEQFF. The DNA of the CDR3 is TGTGCCAGCAGTTTATTGGCTAGCGGGACGGATGAGCAGTTCTTC.

V usage is TRBV7-2 and J usage is TRBJ1-1; tentative D call: TRBD1 (5 bases). The ends were cut back, 6 bases at V and 1 base at J, with 6 bases in the middle. CDR1 SGHTA and CDR2 FQGNSA come from the germline V gene. This CDR3 is built from 12 residues. CDR3 DNA: TGTGCCAGCAGGGGGCAGAACACTGAAGCTTTCTTT. It is translated as CASRGQNTEAFF. Filled out from reference TRBV7-2 and TRBJ1-1, the complete variable domain reads GAGVSQSPSNKVTEKGKDVELRCDPISGHTALYWYRQSLGQGLEFLIYFQGNSAPDKSGLPSDRFSAERTGGSVSTLTIQRTQQEDSAVYLCASRGQNTEAFFGQGTRLTVV.

The chain is built from TRBV28 and TRBJ2-7; tentatively, D is TRBD1 (6 bases). The CDR3 extends over 12 amino acids. The V end was cut by 6 bases, the J end by 3 bases, with 9 bases between. CDR1 is MDHEN and CDR2 is SYDVKM in the germline V gene. The CDR3 nucleotides are TGTGCCAGCAGAGGACAGCTCTACGAGCAGTACTTC. This gives the protein CASRGQLYEQYF. Based on the CDR3 plus reference TRBV28 and TRBJ2-7, the full variable domain is DVKVTQSSRYLVKRTGEKVFLECVQDMDHENMFWYRQDPGLGLRLIYFSYDVKMKEKGDIPEGYSVSREKKERFSLILESASTNQTSMYLCASRGQLYEQYFGPGTRLTVT.

This rearrangement joins TRBV11-2 to TRBJ2-1; TRBD2 agrees at 7 bases. Trimming removed 3 bases from V and 5 bases from J; junction bases left unmatched: 19. Per germline, CDR1 SGHAT and CDR2 FQNNGV. CDR3 length equals 19 residues. The CDR3 DNA is TGTGCCAGCAGCTTCGACCGCCTTGGCGGGAGACTGTTAGACAATGAGCAGTTCTTC. Translated, it gives CASSFDRLGGRLLDNEQFF.

The chain links TRBV30 to TRBJ2-7; 10 nucleotides align to TRBD1. Germline lookup yields CDR1 GTSNPN and CDR2 SVGIG (reference sequence). This CDR3 is 11 amino acids long. CDR3 region: CGDRGPYEQYF. The CDR3 bases are TGTGGTGACAGGGGGCCTTACGAGCAGTACTTC.

The CDR3 nucleotides are TGTGCCACTACGATCACGACAGGGGGCGGCACTGAAGCTTTCTTT. As protein: CATTITTGGGTEAFF. This chain uses TRBV19 with TRBJ1-1, with 10 bases matching TRBD1. Germline V CDR1 and CDR2: LNHDA, SQIVND (reference sequence). The CDR3 is 15 residues long. The V segment lost 10 bases and the J segment 4 bases; nucleotides outside the gene matches: 12.

The gene calls are TRBV7-2 and TRBJ2-7; TRBD1 matches 8 bases. The CDR3 covers 14 residues. Germline V gene lookup returns CDR1 SGHTA and CDR2 FQGNSA. J lost 10 bases, V lost 6 bases, and 14 bases had no gene match. The CDR3 DNA reads as TGTGCCAGCAGGTCCCTCGTAGGGACAGGTCGCCAGTACTTC. As protein: CASRSLVGTGRQYF.

V usage is TRBV6-6 and J usage is TRBJ2-7, with 9 bases that match TRBD2. Germline CDR1 reads MNHNY; CDR2 reads SVGAGI (reference sequence). The V segment lost 6 bases and the J segment 0 bases; nucleotides outside the gene matches: 6. The CDR3 contains 15 residues. DNA of the CDR3: TGTGCCAGCAGCCAAGTGGGACTAGCCTCCTACGAGCAGTACTTC. It is translated as CASSQVGLASYEQYF.